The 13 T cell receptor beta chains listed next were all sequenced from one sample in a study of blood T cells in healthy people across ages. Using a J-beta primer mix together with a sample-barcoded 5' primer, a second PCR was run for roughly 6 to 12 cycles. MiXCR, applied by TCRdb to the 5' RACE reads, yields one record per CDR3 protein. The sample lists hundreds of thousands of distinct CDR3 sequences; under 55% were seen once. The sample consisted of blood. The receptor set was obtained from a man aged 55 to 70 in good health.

The DNA of the CDR3 is TGTGCCAGCAGCTTACCCTCAGCAAACTACGAGCAGTACTTC. Protein product: CASSLPSANYEQYF. The V and J genes are TRBV7-2 and TRBJ2-7; D is uncertain. The CDR3 runs to 14 residues. CDR1 is SGHTA, CDR2 FQGNSA, per germline. Trimming took 2 bases from V and 3 from J, leaving 11 bases between them. Full variable domain (missing parts from reference TRBV7-2 and TRBJ2-7): GAGVSQSPSNKVTEKGKDVELRCDPISGHTALYWYRQSLGQGLEFLIYFQGNSAPDKSGLPSDRFSAERTGGSVSTLTIQRTQQEDSAVYLCASSLPSANYEQYFGPGTRLTVT.

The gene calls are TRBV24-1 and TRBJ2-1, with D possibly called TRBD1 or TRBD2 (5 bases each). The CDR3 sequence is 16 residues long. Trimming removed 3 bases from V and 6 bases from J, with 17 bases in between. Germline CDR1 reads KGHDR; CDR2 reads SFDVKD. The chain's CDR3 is CATSDRTRGRGNEQFF. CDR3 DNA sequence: TGTGCCACCAGTGATCGAACTAGGGGTAGGGGCAATGAGCAGTTCTTC.

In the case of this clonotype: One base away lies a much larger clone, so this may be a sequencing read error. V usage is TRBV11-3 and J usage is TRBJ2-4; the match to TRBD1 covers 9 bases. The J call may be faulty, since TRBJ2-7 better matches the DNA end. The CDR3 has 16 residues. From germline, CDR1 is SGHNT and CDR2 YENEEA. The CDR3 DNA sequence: TGTGCCAGCAGCTCAACAGGGGGCAGGGGGTTCTACGAGCAGTACTTC. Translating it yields CASSSTGGRGFYEQYF.

CDR3 in DNA: TGTGCCAGCACCCGCGGCGGGAGCTCCTATAATTCACCCCTCCACTTT. Translated: CASTRGGSSYNSPLHF. The genes are TRBV6-5 and TRBJ1-6, with D uncertain. Germline assignment: CDR1 MNHEY and CDR2 SVGAGI. The V gene lost 7 bases and the J gene lost 0 bases, with 13 bases spanning the gap. The CDR3 length is 16 residues.

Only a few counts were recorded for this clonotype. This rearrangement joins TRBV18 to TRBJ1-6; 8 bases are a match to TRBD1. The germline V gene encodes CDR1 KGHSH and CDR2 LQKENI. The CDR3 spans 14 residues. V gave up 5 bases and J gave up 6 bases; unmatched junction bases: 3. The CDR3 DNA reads TGTGCCAGCTCAACCGACAGGGGTAATTCACCCCTCCACTTT. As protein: CASSTDRGNSPLHF.

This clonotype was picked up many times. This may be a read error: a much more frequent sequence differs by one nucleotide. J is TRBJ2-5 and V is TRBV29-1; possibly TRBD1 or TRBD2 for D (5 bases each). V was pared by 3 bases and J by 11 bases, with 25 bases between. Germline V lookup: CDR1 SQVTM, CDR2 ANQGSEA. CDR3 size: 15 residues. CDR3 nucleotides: TGCAGCGTTGACCTCGTGGGACCCCTTGACAATGAGCAGTACTTC. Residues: CSVDLVGPLDNEQYF.

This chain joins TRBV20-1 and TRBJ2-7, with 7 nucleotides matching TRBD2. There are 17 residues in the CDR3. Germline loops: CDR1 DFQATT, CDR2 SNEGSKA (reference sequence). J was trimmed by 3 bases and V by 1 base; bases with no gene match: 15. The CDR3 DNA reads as TGCAGTGCTAGAGCGACGATAATAGCGGGTCGGATCTACGAGCAGTACTTC. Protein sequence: CSARATIIAGRIYEQYF.

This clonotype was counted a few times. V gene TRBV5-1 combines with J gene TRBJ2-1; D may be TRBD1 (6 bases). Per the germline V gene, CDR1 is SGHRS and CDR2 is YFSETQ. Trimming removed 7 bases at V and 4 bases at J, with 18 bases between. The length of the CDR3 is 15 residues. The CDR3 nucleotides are TGCGCCAGCCACGGGGTGGGACATAGGTACAATGAGCAGTTCTTC. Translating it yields CASHGVGHRYNEQFF.

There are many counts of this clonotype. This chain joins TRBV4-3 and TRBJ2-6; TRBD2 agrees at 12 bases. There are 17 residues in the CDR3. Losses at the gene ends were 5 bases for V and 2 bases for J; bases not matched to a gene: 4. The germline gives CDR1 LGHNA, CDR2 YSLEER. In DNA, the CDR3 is TGCGCCAGCAGCTTACTAGCGGGGGGAACTGGGGCCAACGTCCTGACTTTC. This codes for CASSLLAGGTGANVLTF.

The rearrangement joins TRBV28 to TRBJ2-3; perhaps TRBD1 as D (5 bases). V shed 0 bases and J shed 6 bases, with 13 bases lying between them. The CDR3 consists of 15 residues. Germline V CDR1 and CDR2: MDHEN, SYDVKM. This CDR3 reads CASSLWGRASDTQYF. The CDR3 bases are TGTGCCAGCAGTTTATGGGGCAGGGCGTCTGATACGCAGTATTTT.

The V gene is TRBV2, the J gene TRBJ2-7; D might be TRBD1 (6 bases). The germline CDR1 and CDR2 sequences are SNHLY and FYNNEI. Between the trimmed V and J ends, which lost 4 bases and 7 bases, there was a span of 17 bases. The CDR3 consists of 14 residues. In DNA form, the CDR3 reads TGTGCCAGCAGTGTTACAGGGAAAGGATGGGAGCAGTACTTC. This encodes CASSVTGKGWEQYF.

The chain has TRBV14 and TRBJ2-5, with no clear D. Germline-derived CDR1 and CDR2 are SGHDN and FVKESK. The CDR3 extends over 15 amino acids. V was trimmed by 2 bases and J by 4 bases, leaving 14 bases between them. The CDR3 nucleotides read TGTGCCAGCAGCCAATTCCTCACCCACGGAGAGACCCAGTACTTC. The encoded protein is CASSQFLTHGETQYF. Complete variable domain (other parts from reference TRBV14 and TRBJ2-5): EAGVTQFPSHSVIEKGQTVTLRCDPISGHDNLYWYRRVMGKEIKFLLHFVKESKQDESGMPNNRFLAERTGGTYSTLKVQPAELEDSGVYFCASSQFLTHGETQYFGPGTRLLVL.

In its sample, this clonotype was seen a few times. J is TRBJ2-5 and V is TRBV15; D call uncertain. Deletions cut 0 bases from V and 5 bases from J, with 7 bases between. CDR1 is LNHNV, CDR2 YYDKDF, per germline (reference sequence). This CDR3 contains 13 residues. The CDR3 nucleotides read TGTGCCACCAGCAGAGATTTTAGGGAGACCCAGTACTTC. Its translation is CATSRDFRETQYF.